The present TCR beta chain was sequenced within a study of T-cell memory formation after mild COVID-19. Background on the study: TCR clusters were largely donor specific. General study findings and limits: Memory cells collected pre-infection included some clones that later responded, suggesting cross-reactive memory joined.

One entry per CDR3 protein, called by TCRdb with MiXCR from the 5' RACE reads. The data show 250,000 to 350,000 distinct CDR3 sequences, about a sixth seen once. A remark on this clonotype: What it binds is not known.

CDR3 size: 13 residues. CDR1 is WNHNN, CDR2 SYGVQD, per germline (reference sequence). V lost 5 bases and J lost 3, with 10 bases in between. The clonotype originates from a man between 18 and 29 years old who had mild COVID-19 (a few samples of this study predate the infection). Cell type and time point are not known. Sequences were obtained from PBMCs or a T cell subset sorted from them (not recorded which). J is TRBJ1-1 and V is TRBV10-1, with a possible D match to TRBD1 (5 bases). CDR3 nucleotides: TGCGCCAGCAGTCGGGGCCTAGACACTGAAGCTTTCTTT. The encoded protein is CASSRGLDTEAFF.